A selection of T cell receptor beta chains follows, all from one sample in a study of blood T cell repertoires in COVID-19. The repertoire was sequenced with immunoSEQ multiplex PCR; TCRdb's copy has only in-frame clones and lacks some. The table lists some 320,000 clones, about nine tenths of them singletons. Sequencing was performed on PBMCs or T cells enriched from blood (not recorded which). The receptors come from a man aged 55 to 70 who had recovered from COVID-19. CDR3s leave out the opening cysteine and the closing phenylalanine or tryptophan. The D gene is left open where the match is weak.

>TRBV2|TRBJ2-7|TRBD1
ASNERDRGIYEQY
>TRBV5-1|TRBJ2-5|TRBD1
ASSSGEGGEETQY
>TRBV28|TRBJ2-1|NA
ASSFSVNEQF
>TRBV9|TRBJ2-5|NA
ASSPTGHFQETQY
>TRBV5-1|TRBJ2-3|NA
ASSGARGWVPTSTDTQY
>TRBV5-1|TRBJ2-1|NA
ASSLEPRAYNEQF
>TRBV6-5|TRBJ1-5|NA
ASRIDNYQPQH
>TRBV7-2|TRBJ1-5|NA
ASSSAQGFWPQH
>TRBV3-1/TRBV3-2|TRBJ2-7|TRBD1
ASSQEGTGREQY
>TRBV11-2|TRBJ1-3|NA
ASSLDGGYPTAGNTIY
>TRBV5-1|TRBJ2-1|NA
ASSPHWSSYNEQF
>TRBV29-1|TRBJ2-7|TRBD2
SVVGAGGPYEQY
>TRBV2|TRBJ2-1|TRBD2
ASRAGRGAYNEQF
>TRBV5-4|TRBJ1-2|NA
ASSFPTEIYGYT
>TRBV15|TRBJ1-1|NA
ATSRPDRMNTEAF
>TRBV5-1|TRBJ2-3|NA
ASGLLLGTDTQY
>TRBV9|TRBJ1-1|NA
ASSVRSLDTEAF
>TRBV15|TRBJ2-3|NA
ATSRDQGPSTDTQY
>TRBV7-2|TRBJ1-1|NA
ASSLNFLNTEAF
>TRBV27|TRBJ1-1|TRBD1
ASSLVQGVPNTEAF
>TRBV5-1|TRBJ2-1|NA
ASSVMSVGGSSYNEQF
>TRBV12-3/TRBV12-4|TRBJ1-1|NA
ASSTGFGTEAF
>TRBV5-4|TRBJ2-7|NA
ASSLWQASSYEQY
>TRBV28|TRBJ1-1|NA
ASSSPSMNTEAF
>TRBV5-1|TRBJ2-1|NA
ASSLVLDNIEQF
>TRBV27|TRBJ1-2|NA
ASSLSGVGYGYT
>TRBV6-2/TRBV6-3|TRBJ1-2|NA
ASSLRGVRGYGYT
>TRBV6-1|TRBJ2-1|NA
ASSEGSRAGAIYEQF
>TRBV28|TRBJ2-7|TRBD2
ASSFRRLAGYEQY
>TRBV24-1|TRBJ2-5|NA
ATSDPYETQY
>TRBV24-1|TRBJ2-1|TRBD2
ATSDAAGESYNEQF
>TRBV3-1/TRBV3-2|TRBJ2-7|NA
ASSQDYVRGEQY
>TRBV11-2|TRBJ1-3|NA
ASSRPTAGSGNTIY
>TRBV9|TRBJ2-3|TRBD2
ASSVGGSTDTQY
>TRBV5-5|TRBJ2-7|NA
ASSLAGGTYEQY
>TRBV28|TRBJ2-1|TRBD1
ASSLSPGQGAYEQF
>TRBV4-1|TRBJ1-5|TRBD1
ASSQGGGGQPQH
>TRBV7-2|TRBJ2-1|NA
ASSLMVSDNEQF
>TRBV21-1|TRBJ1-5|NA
ASTTGTGSNQPQH
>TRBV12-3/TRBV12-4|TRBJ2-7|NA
ASTTGYEQY
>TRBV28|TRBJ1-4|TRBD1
ASSDPRQGANEKLF
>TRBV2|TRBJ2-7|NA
ASISEGAVPSYEQY
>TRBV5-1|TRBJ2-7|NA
AKSEGARGHPSVYEQY
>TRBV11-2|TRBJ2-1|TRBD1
ASSATGLGSEQF
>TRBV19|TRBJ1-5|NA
ASSMPRRVNIGNQPQH
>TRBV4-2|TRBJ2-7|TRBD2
ASSQRLAEPYEQY
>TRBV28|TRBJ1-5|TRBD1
ASSSGGDGNQPQH
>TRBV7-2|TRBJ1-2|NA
ASSLERTLSGGT
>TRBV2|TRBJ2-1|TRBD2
ASTGTSGRYEQF